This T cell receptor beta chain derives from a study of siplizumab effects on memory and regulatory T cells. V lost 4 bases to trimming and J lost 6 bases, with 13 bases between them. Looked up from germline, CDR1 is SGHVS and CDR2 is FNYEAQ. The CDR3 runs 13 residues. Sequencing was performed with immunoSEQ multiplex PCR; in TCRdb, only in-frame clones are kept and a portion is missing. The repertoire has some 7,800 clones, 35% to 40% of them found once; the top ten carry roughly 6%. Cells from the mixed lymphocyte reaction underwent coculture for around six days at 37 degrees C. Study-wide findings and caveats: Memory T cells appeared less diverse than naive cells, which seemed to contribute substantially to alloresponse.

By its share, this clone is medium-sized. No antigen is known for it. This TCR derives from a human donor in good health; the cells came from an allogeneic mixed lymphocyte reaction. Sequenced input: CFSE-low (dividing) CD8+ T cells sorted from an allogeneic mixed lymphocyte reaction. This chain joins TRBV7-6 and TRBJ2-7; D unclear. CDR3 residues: CASSSRAPSEQYF. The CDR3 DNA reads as TGTGCCAGCAGCTCCCGAGCCCCTAGCGAGCAGTACTTC.